Presented here are 24 T cell receptor beta chains from one specimen sequenced in a study of blood T cells in healthy people across ages. A second 7 to 11 cycle PCR used barcoded and J-beta primers. One entry per CDR3 protein, called by TCRdb with MiXCR from the 5' RACE reads. The sample holds under 700,000 distinct CDR3 sequences, less than 25% seen once. Separately, the same data were catalogued under a study of T cells of mothers and their children.

The specimen was blood. These receptors all come from a boy under 18 in good health.

This clonotype was detected many times. The V call is TRBV27, the J call TRBJ2-7; D is unresolved. The ends were cut back, 0 bases at V and 2 bases at J, with 5 bases in the middle. The germline CDR1 and CDR2 sequences are MNHEY and SMNVEV (reference sequence). CDR3 length: 13 amino acids. Here the CDR3 reads CASSLSQPYEQYF. The CDR3 bases are TGTGCCAGCAGTTTATCTCAACCCTACGAGCAGTACTTC.

J is TRBJ1-2 and V is TRBV29-1; tentative D call: TRBD1 (5 bases). This CDR3 comprises 14 residues. V shed 4 bases and J shed 6 bases, with 18 bases lying between them. Germline loops: CDR1 SQVTM, CDR2 ANQGSEA. The CDR3 sequence: CSVALALWGDGYTF. CDR3 nucleotide sequence: TGCAGCGTTGCATTAGCTTTATGGGGGGATGGCTACACCTTC.

This clonotype turned up a few times. V is TRBV7-3 and J is TRBJ2-1; D not certain. CDR1 SGHTA and CDR2 FQGTGA come from the germline V gene. This CDR3 has 17 residues. Trimming removed 2 bases at V and 2 bases at J, with 16 bases between. CDR3 coding DNA: TGTGCCAGCAGCTTACCGAAGACCGACACTACCTACAATGAGCAGTTCTTC. The encoded protein is CASSLPKTDTTYNEQFF.

This clonotype turned up a few times. This sequence joins TRBV18 and TRBJ1-1; no reliable D call. V lost 5 bases and J 11 bases, leaving 12 bases between the germline ends. CDR3 length: 11 amino acids. CDR1 KGHSH and CDR2 LQKENI come from the germline V gene. The CDR3 nucleotides read TGTGCCAGCTCATCCACTAACGAGGCTTTCTTT. Its protein product is CASSSTNEAFF.

The rearrangement joins TRBV5-1 to TRBJ2-2; a possible D gene is TRBD2 (6 bases). CDR3 length: 17 amino acids. Germline CDR1 SGHRS, CDR2 YFSETQ. V was shortened by 0 bases and J by 3 bases, with 15 bases between the two germline ends. CDR3 in DNA: TGCGCCAGCAGCTTGGCCGTTAATAGCGGAGACACCGGGGAGCTGTTTTTT. It specifies CASSLAVNSGDTGELFF.

The chain uses TRBV21-1 and TRBJ2-5; the D segment call TRBD1 is taken from the table without a DNA check. TRBV21-1 is recorded as a pseudogene. The length of the CDR3 is 14 residues. The CDR3 spells CASRQGSTQETQYF. CDR3 nucleotide sequence: TGTGCCAGCAGACAGGGGTCAACCCAAGAGACCCAGTACTTC.

The V gene is TRBV5-1, the J gene TRBJ2-3; 9 bases fit TRBD2. V lost 0 bases to trimming and J lost 3 bases; unmatched junction nucleotides: 8. The germline V gene has CDR1 SGHRS and CDR2 YFSETQ. CDR3 length equals 17 residues. The CDR3 spells CASSLGGLAGVTDTQYF. The CDR3, as DNA: TGCGCCAGCAGCTTGGGCGGATTAGCGGGAGTGACAGATACGCAGTATTTT.

In its sample, this clonotype was seen a few times. The chain joins TRBV5-1 to TRBJ2-3; maybe TRBD2 (6 bases). The germline CDR1 and CDR2 sequences are SGHRS and YFSETQ. Trimming removed 3 bases at V and 1 base at J, with 18 bases between. The CDR3 totals 17 residues. The CDR3 DNA is TGCGCCAGCAGCTATGGGGGAGGTCGGCGTGGCACAGATACGCAGTATTTT. It yields the protein CASSYGGGRRGTDTQYF.

This sequence joins TRBV7-3 and TRBJ2-3; possibly TRBD2 for D (6 bases). Between the trimmed V and J ends, which lost 2 bases and 4 bases, there was a span of 10 bases. The CDR3 totals 14 residues. Germline V lookup: CDR1 SGHTA, CDR2 FQGTGA. This chain's CDR3 is CASSLSGSPDTQYF. The CDR3 bases are TGTGCCAGCAGCTTATCCGGGAGCCCAGATACGCAGTATTTT.

This chain links TRBV10-3 with TRBJ2-3; 7 nucleotides match TRBD1. The V gene end was trimmed by 3 bases and the J gene end by 5 bases; junction bases not matched to a gene: 8. CDR3 length: 15 amino acids. Looked up from germline, CDR1 is ENHRY and CDR2 is SYGVKD. The CDR3 spells CAISEGGAAGDTQYF. CDR3 nucleotides: TGTGCCATCAGTGAAGGGGGCGCGGCGGGAGATACGCAGTATTTT.

The V call is TRBV5-1, the J call TRBJ2-7; TRBD2 is a possible D gene (6 bases). V gave up 2 bases and J gave up 5 bases, with 14 bases separating them. The CDR3 loop spans 14 amino acids. Germline-derived CDR1 and CDR2 are SGHRS and YFSETQ. The CDR3 region has the DNA TGCGCCAGCAGCTTTTTCGGCGGGAAGAACGAGCAGTACTTC. Protein: CASSFFGGKNEQYF.

The chain is built from TRBV4-3 and TRBJ2-7; 10 bases line up with TRBD1. The J call may be wrong; the DNA end is better matched by TRBJ2-5. The CDR3 runs 18 residues. Germline V CDR1 and CDR2: LGHNA, YSLEER. The CDR3 sequence is CASSRLPPVGQGYQTQYF. The CDR3 nucleotides are TGCGCCAGCAGCCGTTTACCCCCGGTGGGACAGGGGTACCAGACCCAGTACTTC.

The chain joins TRBV6-5 to TRBJ2-7, with TRBD1 identical over 9 bases. The J segment lost 3 bases and the V segment lost 0 bases, leaving 9 bases of the junction unmatched. This CDR3 is 17 amino acids long. CDR1 and CDR2 from the germline V gene are MNHEY and SVGAGI. The CDR3 here is CASSYSLGTGNGYEQYF. The CDR3 DNA sequence: TGTGCCAGCAGTTACTCTCTTGGGACAGGGAACGGCTACGAGCAGTACTTC.

Only a few counts were recorded for this clonotype. This rearrangement joins TRBV28 to TRBJ2-7, with D tentatively TRBD2 (5 bases). Germline V gene sequence: CDR1 MDHEN, CDR2 SYDVKM. The CDR3 runs to 13 residues. The V end was cut by 7 bases, the J end by 2 bases, with 12 bases between. DNA of the CDR3: TGTGCCAGCATCAACACGGGGACCTACGAGCAGTACTTC. Its protein product is CASINTGTYEQYF. The variable domain in full, completed from reference TRBV28 and TRBJ2-7, reads DVKVTQSSRYLVKRTGEKVFLECVQDMDHENMFWYRQDPGLGLRLIYFSYDVKMKEKGDIPEGYSVSREKKERFSLILESASTNQTSMYLCASINTGTYEQYFGPGTRLTVT.

This clonotype was counted between two and nine times. The chain links TRBV24-1 to TRBJ2-1; D may be TRBD1 (5 bases). V lost 2 bases and J lost 9, with 13 bases in between. The germline V gene has CDR1 KGHDR and CDR2 SFDVKD. The CDR3 extends over 14 amino acids. The CDR3 sequence: CATSDSQVGPEQFF. The CDR3 DNA reads as TGTGCCACCAGTGATTCACAGGTGGGCCCTGAGCAGTTCTTC.

This clonotype has at least ten counts. V gene TRBV25-1 combines with J gene TRBJ1-5, with TRBD1 identical over 8 bases. V shed 6 bases and J 2 bases; nucleotides not matched to a gene: 0. The germline V gene has CDR1 MGHDK and CDR2 SYGVNS. The CDR3 runs to 13 residues. The CDR3 loop is CASRGQGNQPQHF. The DNA of the CDR3 is TGTGCCAGCAGGGGACAGGGCAATCAGCCCCAGCATTTT.

This chain connects TRBV7-2 to TRBJ2-5; no clear D. The better agreement between TRBJ2-7 and the DNA end casts doubt on the J call. This CDR3 is built from 15 residues. Germline loops: CDR1 SGHTA, CDR2 FQGNSA. The CDR3 bases are TGTGCCAGCAGCTTAGGCCCCCCGGAATCATACGAGCAGTACTTC. Its protein is CASSLGPPESYEQYF.

This rearrangement joins TRBV15 to TRBJ1-1; D remains ambiguous. Germline-derived CDR1 and CDR2 are LNHNV and YYDKDF (reference sequence). V lost 7 bases, J lost 3 bases, and 12 bases lay in between. The CDR3 spans 13 residues. The CDR3 region is CATKRGYDTEAFF. The CDR3 bases are TGTGCCACCAAGAGAGGTTACGACACTGAAGCTTTCTTT.

Concerning this clonotype: Given the absence of the conserved phenylalanine or tryptophan at the CDR3 end, a read error is likely. This chain uses TRBV20-1 with TRBJ2-5; 8 nucleotides agree with TRBD2. The CDR3 contains 13 residues. V trimming: 5 bases; J trimming: 6 bases; junction bases outside the gene matches: 8. CDR1 is DFQATT and CDR2 is SNEGSKA in the germline V gene (reference sequence). The CDR3 DNA follows: TGCAGTGCTCTTTGGACTAGCCCCAAGACCCAGTACCTC. Its translation: CSALWTSPKTQYL.

V is TRBV3-1 and J is TRBJ1-2; TRBD1 matches at 7 bases. With 1 base clipped from V and 2 bases from J, the junction kept 4 bases outside the gene matches. From germline, CDR1 is LGHDT and CDR2 YNNKEL (reference sequence). The CDR3 loop spans 15 amino acids. The CDR3 bases are TGTGCCAGCAGCCAAGGAAGGGGACAGAACTATGGCTACACCTTC. It encodes CASSQGRGQNYGYTF.

The chain uses TRBV20-1 and TRBJ2-5, with D hard to call. CDR1 DFQATT and CDR2 SNEGSKA come from the germline V gene (reference sequence). This CDR3 has 11 residues. Trimming shortened V by 6 bases and J by 4 bases, and 9 bases separated the two germline ends. The CDR3 loop is CSAPRGETQYF. CDR3 DNA sequence: TGCAGTGCCCCCCGCGGAGAGACCCAGTACTTC.

The V gene is TRBV28, the J gene TRBJ2-7; the D is unclear. From germline, CDR1 is MDHEN and CDR2 SYDVKM. Between the trimmed V and J ends, which lost 4 bases and 2 bases, there was a span of 12 bases. CDR3 length equals 14 residues. In DNA, the CDR3 is TGTGCCAGCAGTTCCTTGACCGAAACCTACGAGCAGTACTTC. Translating it yields CASSSLTETYEQYF.

The chain couples TRBV20-1 to TRBJ2-1; 8 bases map to TRBD1. The junction had 6 bases not matched to a gene; V was cut back by 3 bases and J by 2 bases. The CDR3 is made up of 15 amino acids. The germline gives CDR1 DFQATT, CDR2 SNEGSKA (reference sequence). Here the CDR3 DNA reads TGCAGTGCTAGGGCCGGGACAGGAGCCTACAATGAGCAGTTCTTC. It encodes CSARAGTGAYNEQFF.

The chain carries TRBV12-3 or TRBV12-4 and TRBJ2-7, with D tentatively TRBD2 (5 bases). V lost 7 bases and J lost 4, with 17 bases in between. The CDR3 is 14 amino acids. The CDR3 protein is CASTLGVSRYEQYF. In DNA, the CDR3 is TGTGCCAGCACCCTCGGGGTATCGAGGTACGAGCAGTACTTC.